This is a list of T cell receptor beta chains from one sample in a study of blood T cell repertoires in COVID-19. The table came from immunoSEQ multiplex PCR; TCRdb's copy has only in-frame clones and leaves some out. The table lists some 73,000 clones, approximately 89% of them singletons. Sequenced input: peripheral blood. These TCRs come from a woman aged 55-69 years with acute or convalescent COVID-19. Each CDR3 is given with its conserved first and last residue. The order of the fields is D gene, J gene, V gene, clone size, CDR3 protein, CDR3 DNA. The D gene is left open where the match is weak. Expanded clones get a size class; other rows say once, few or many, or leave the size out.

NA TRBJ2-3 TRBV28 NA CASSLGHSTDTQYF TGTGCCAGCAGTTTGGGACACTCTACGGATACGCAGTATTTT
NA TRBJ2-2 TRBV29-1 once CSVDDTGELFF TGCAGCGTTGACGACACCGGGGAGCTGTTTTTT
TRBD2 TRBJ2-1 TRBV27 NA CASSFWAGGPTSVEQFF TGTGCCAGCAGTTTCTGGGCGGGGGGGCCCACCTCGGTTGAGCAGTTCTTC
NA TRBJ2-3 TRBV28 NA CASSLERTSGTDTQYF TGTGCCAGCAGTTTAGAACGCACCTCGGGCACAGATACGCAGTATTTT
NA TRBJ2-3 TRBV28 NA CASSSPGAPTDTQYF TGTGCCAGCAGTTCCCCAGGGGCGCCCACAGATACGCAGTATTTT
NA TRBJ1-5 TRBV24-1 NA CATSDSGNQPQHF TGTGCCACCAGTGATTCGGGCAATCAGCCCCAGCATTTT
NA TRBJ1-6 TRBV2 once CASSEGGGSSPLHF TGTGCCAGCAGTGAAGGAGGGGGTAGTTCACCCCTCCACTTT
TRBD1 TRBJ2-2 TRBV10-3 NA CAISEPGQNHNTGELFF TGTGCCATCAGTGAGCCGGGACAGAACCATAACACCGGGGAGCTGTTTTTT
NA TRBJ1-2 TRBV15 few CATSVGTWGGYTF TGTGCCACCAGCGTAGGGACTTGGGGAGGCTACACCTTC
NA TRBJ1-1 TRBV4-1 NA CASSPSAQSNTEAFF TGCGCCAGCAGCCCGTCAGCACAGTCGAACACTGAAGCTTTCTTT
TRBD1 TRBJ2-7 TRBV12-3/TRBV12-4 once CASSPGGAGRQYF TGTGCCAGCAGCCCAGGGGGCGCCGGGCGTCAGTACTTC
NA TRBJ1-6 TRBV7-9 NA CASSKDRNYNNSPLHF TGTGCCAGCAGCAAAGACAGGAATTATAATAATTCACCCCTCCACTTT
NA TRBJ1-4 TRBV12-5 NA CASGWSEGGTNEKLFF TGTGCTAGTGGTTGGTCCGAGGGAGGAACCAATGAAAAACTGTTTTTT
NA TRBJ1-2 TRBV2 NA CASSVGAGYGYTF TGTGCCAGCAGTGTGGGGGCAGGGTATGGCTACACCTTC
NA TRBJ1-2 TRBV24-1 NA CATSDPRQSNYGYTF TGTGCCACCAGTGACCCCCGACAGTCAAACTATGGCTACACCTTC
NA TRBJ2-7 TRBV2 NA CASRSDSTYEQYF TGTGCCAGCAGATCGGACAGTACTTACGAGCAGTACTTC
NA TRBJ2-7 TRBV5-6 NA CASSLVSYEQYF TGTGCCAGCAGCTTGGTCAGTTACGAGCAGTACTTC